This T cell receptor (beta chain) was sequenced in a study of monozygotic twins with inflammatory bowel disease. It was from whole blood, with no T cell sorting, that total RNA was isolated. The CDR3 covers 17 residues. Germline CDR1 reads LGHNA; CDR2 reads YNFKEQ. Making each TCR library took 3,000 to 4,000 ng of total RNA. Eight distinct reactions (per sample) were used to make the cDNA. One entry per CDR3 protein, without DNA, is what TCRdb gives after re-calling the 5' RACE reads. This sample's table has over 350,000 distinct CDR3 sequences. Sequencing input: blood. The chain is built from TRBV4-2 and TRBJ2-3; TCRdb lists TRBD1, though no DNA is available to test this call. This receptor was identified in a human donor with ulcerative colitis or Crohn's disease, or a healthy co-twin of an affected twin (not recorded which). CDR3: CASSQDRAGDGGDTQYF.